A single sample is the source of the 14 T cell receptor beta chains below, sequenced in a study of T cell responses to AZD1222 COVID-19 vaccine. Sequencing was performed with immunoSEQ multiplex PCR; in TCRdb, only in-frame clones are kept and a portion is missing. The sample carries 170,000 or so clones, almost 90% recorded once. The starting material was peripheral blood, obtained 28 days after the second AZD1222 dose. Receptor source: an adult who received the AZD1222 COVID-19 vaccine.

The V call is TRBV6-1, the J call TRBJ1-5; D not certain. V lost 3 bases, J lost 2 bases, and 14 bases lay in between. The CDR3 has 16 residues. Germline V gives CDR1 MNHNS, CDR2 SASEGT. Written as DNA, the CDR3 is TGTGCCAGCAGTGACGCAGCCGTTTTCGGCAATCAGCCCCAGCATTTT. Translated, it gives CASSDAAVFGNQPQHF.

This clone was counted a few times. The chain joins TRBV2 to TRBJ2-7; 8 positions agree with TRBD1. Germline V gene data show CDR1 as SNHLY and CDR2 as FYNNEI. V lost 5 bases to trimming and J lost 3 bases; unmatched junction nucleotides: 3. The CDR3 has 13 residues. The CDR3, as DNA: TGTGCCAGCAGTTCCGGACAGGGCTACGAGCAGTACTTC. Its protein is CASSSGQGYEQYF.

The CDR3 DNA sequence: TGTGCCAGCAGCCAAGAAAGACAGGCAAGGCTTTCCGGGGAGCTGTTTTTT. Amino acid sequence: CASSQERQARLSGELFF. V gene TRBV3-1 (or the pseudogene TRBV3-2) combines with J gene TRBJ2-2; D may be TRBD1 (6 bases). The CDR3 is made up of 17 amino acids. V lost 0 bases and J 6 bases, leaving 17 bases between the germline ends. Per germline, CDR1 LGHDT and CDR2 YNNKEL (reference sequence).

The CDR3 here is CASSTGEVPYEQYF. The DNA for the CDR3 is TGCGCCAGCAGTACAGGGGAAGTCCCCTACGAGCAGTACTTC. V usage is TRBV5-1 and J usage is TRBJ2-7; 7 bases fit TRBD1. The CDR3 runs 14 residues. CDR1 is SGHRS, CDR2 YFSETQ, per germline. V trimming: 5 bases; J trimming: 2 bases; junction bases outside the gene matches: 7.

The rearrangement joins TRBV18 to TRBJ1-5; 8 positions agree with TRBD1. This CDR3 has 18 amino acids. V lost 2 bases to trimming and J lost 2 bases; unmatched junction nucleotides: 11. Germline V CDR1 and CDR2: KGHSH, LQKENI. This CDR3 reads CASSPKTGEVGGNQPQHF. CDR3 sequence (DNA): TGTGCCAGCTCACCAAAGACAGGGGAGGTAGGTGGCAATCAGCCCCAGCATTTT.

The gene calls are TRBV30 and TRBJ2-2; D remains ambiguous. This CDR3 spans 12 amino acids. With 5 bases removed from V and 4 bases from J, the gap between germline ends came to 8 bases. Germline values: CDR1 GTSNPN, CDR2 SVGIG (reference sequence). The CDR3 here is CAWADRTGELFF. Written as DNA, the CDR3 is TGTGCCTGGGCGGACCGCACCGGGGAGCTGTTTTTT. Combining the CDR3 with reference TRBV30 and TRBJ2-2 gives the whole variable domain SQTIHQWPATLVQPVGSPLSLECTVEGTSNPNLYWYRQAAGRGLQLLFYSVGIGQISSEVPQNLSASRPQDRQFILSSKKLLLSDSGFYLCAWADRTGELFFGEGSRLTVL.

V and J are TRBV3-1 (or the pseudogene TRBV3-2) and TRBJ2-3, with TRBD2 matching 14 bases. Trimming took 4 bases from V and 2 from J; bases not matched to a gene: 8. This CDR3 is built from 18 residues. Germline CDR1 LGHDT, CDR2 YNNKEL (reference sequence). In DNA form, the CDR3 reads TGTGCCAGCAGCCCGCGGACTAGCGGGGGGCAAAACACAGATACGCAGTATTTT. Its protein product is CASSPRTSGGQNTDTQYF.

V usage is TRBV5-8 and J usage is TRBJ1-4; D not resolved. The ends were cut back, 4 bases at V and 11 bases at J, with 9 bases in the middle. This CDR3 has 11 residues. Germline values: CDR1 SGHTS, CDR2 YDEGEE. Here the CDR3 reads CASSVRAKLFF. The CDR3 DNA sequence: TGTGCCAGCAGCGTCCGGGCTAAACTGTTTTTT.

CDR3 sequence reads: CASSLSAPGNTIYF. As DNA, the CDR3 is TGTGCCAGCAGTCTTTCGGCCCCTGGAAACACCATATATTTT. The chain joins TRBV7-9 to TRBJ1-3, with D hard to call. The germline V gene encodes CDR1 SEHNR and CDR2 FQNEAQ (reference sequence). This CDR3 has 14 residues. V was shortened by 6 bases and J by 2 bases, with 11 bases between the two germline ends.

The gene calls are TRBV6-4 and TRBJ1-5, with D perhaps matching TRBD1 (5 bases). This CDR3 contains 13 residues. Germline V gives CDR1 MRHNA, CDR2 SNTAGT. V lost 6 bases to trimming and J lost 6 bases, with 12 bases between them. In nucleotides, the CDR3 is TGTGCCAGCAGCGTCGCGCAGGGTCAGCCCCAGCATTTT. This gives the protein CASSVAQGQPQHF.

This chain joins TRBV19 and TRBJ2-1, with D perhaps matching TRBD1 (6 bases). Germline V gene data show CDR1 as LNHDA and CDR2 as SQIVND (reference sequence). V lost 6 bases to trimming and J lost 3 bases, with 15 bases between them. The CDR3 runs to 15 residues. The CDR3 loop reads CASRLDSTHYNEQFF. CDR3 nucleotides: TGTGCCAGTAGATTGGACAGTACCCACTACAATGAGCAGTTCTTC.

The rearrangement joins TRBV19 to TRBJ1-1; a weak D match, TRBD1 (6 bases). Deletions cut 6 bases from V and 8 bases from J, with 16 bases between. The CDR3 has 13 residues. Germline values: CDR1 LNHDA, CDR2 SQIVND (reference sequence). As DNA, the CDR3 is TGTGCCAGTAGGAGGGTCGGACAGCCAGAAGCTTTCTTT. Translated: CASRRVGQPEAFF. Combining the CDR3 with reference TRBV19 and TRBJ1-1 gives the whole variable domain DGGITQSPKYLFRKEGQNVTLSCEQNLNHDAMYWYRQDPGQGLRLIYYSQIVNDFQKGDIAEGYSVSREKKESFPLTVTSAQKNPTAFYLCASRRVGQPEAFFGQGTRLTVV.

The CDR3 loop reads CASSEEGSTDTQYF. The CDR3 coding sequence is TGTGCCAGCAGTGAAGAAGGCAGCACAGATACGCAGTATTTT. The chain uses TRBV6-1 and TRBJ2-3, with D hard to call. The CDR3 has 14 residues. Germline loops: CDR1 MNHNS, CDR2 SASEGT. Trimming removed 1 base from V and 0 bases from J, with 5 bases in between.

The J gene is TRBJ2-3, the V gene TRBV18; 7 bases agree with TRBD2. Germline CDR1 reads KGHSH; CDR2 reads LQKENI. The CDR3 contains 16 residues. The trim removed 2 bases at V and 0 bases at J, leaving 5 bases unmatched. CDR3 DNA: TGTGCCAGCTCACCATTAGGGACTACTAGCACAGATACGCAGTATTTT. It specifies CASSPLGTTSTDTQYF.